This T cell receptor (beta chain) was captured in a study of cytotoxic CD8 clonotypes in ibrutinib-treated CLL. This CDR3 is 16 amino acids long. V lost 4 bases to trimming and J lost 0 bases, with 14 bases between them. The germline V gene has CDR1 SGDLS and CDR2 YYNGEE. TCRdb's table, derived via immunoSEQ multiplex PCR, lists solely in-frame clones and lacks some. The sample lists fewer than 150,000 clones, about 85% occurring once. Material: PBMCs, obtained after 24 months of ibrutinib treatment. The chain is built from TRBV9 and TRBJ1-3; tentative D call: TRBD1 (6 bases). This TCR was recovered from a human donor with chronic lymphocytic leukemia. CDR3 in amino acids: CASSSRGGSSGNTIYF. Written as DNA, the CDR3 is TGTGCCAGCAGCTCACGAGGGGGTTCCTCTGGAAACACCATATATTTT.